The sequence of this TCR beta chain was determined in a study of blood T cell repertoires in COVID-19. Study background: Whether acute or convalescent, the COVID-19 samples came from the United States, Italy and Spain.

Study members were between about 18 and 95 years old and lived in roughly 24 US regions. Participant reports of clinical history set cohort assignment. Germline loops: CDR1 SQVTM, CDR2 ANQGSEA. After removal of 5 bases from V and 6 bases from J, the junction contained 13 bases not matched to a gene. The length of the CDR3 is 14 residues. TCRdb's table, derived via immunoSEQ multiplex PCR, lists solely in-frame clones and lacks some. Altogether roughly 300,000 clones are present, over 75% being singletons, with the ten largest covering about 5.2%. The chain is built from TRBV29-1 and TRBJ2-7; TRBD2 agrees at 7 bases. Source material: PBMCs or T cells enriched from blood (not recorded which). The receptor comes from a woman aged 30 to 39 who had recovered from COVID-19. CDR3 sequence (DNA): TGCAGCGTTCCTTCGCGGGGGACCTTCGGCGAGCAGTACTTC. It encodes CSVPSRGTFGEQYF.